Presented here are 29 T cell receptor beta chains from one specimen sequenced in a study of CD8 T cells in Susac syndrome. Random hexamers were used to reverse transcribe about 0.5 to 1 ug of RNA. One entry per CDR3 protein results from TCRdb running MiXCR on the immunoSEQ multiplex PCR reads. This sample has some 400,000 distinct CDR3 sequences, with approximately 85% found just once. The sample comprised CD8+ T cells from PBMCs. These receptors originate from a human donor with multiple sclerosis.

This chain joins TRBV19 and TRBJ1-5; the D is unclear. There are 12 residues in the CDR3. CDR1 is LNHDA and CDR2 is SQIVND in the germline V gene (reference sequence). Trimming shortened V by 4 bases and J by 6 bases, and 7 bases separated the two germline ends. The CDR3 nucleotides are TGTGCCAGTAGTAGAATACTTCAGCCCCAGCATTTT. Its translation is CASSRILQPQHF.

V is TRBV20-1 and J is TRBJ2-7; perhaps TRBD2 as D (6 bases). This CDR3 has 12 amino acids. Per the germline V gene, CDR1 is DFQATT and CDR2 is SNEGSKA (reference sequence). Trimming removed 2 bases at V and 3 bases at J, with 8 bases between. The CDR3 region is CSARQGGYEQYF. CDR3 in DNA: TGCAGTGCTAGACAGGGAGGCTACGAGCAGTACTTC.

In DNA, the CDR3 is TGCAGTGCTAGAGACCCAAAGCGGGAGGACCAGTTCTTC. As protein: CSARDPKREDQFF. This chain links TRBV20-1 with TRBJ2-1; 9 positions agree with TRBD2. V shed 0 bases, J shed 13 bases, and the junction held 7 bases outside the gene matches. The CDR3 is 13 amino acids. Germline V CDR1 and CDR2: DFQATT, SNEGSKA (reference sequence).

The chain links TRBV25-1 to TRBJ1-5, with D unclear. Trimming stripped 6 bases from V and 7 bases from J, with 10 bases between. The CDR3 is 12 residues long. Germline loops: CDR1 MGHDK, CDR2 SYGVNS. The chain's CDR3 is CASSQVGQPQHF. The CDR3, as DNA: TGTGCCAGCAGCCAGGTTGGGCAGCCCCAGCATTTT.

This chain connects TRBV29-1 to TRBJ1-5; D possibly corresponds to TRBD1 (6 bases). The germline V and J ends were trimmed by 7 bases and 6 bases, with 19 bases remaining between them. Germline V CDR1 and CDR2: SQVTM, ANQGSEA. The CDR3 covers 14 residues. The CDR3 DNA is TGCAGCGCAACCACAGGGACGGGGGTTCAGCCCCAGCATTTT. It is translated as CSATTGTGVQPQHF. Together with reference TRBV29-1 and TRBJ1-5, the CDR3 gives the full variable domain: SAVISQKPSRDICQRGTSLTIQCQVDSQVTMMFWYRQQPGQSLTLIATANQGSEATYESGFVIDKFPISRPNLTFSTLTVSNMSPEDSSIYLCSATTGTGVQPQHFGDGTRLSIL.

This chain connects TRBV12-3 or TRBV12-4 to TRBJ2-1, with D hard to call. The CDR3 spans 13 residues. V was clipped by 5 bases and J by 7 bases, with 12 bases between them. CDR3 protein: CASSPPLGNEQFF. The CDR3 DNA reads as TGTGCCAGCAGTCCCCCGCTAGGGAATGAGCAGTTCTTC.

The chain links TRBV7-9 to TRBJ2-7; 9 bases are shared with TRBD1. This CDR3 is built from 15 residues. Germline CDR1 and CDR2: SEHNR and FQNEAQ (reference sequence). The V gene end was trimmed by 3 bases and the J gene end by 1 base; junction bases not matched to a gene: 4. CDR3 nucleotides: TGTGCCAGCAGCTTTCACGGACAGGGGTCCTACGAGCAGTACTTC. Translation gives CASSFHGQGSYEQYF.

The V gene is TRBV27, the J gene TRBJ2-3, with D perhaps matching TRBD1 (6 bases). Per the germline V gene, CDR1 is MNHEY and CDR2 is SMNVEV (reference sequence). With 0 bases removed from V and 3 bases from J, the gap between germline ends came to 13 bases. This CDR3 contains 16 residues. The CDR3 DNA reads as TGTGCCAGCAGTTTATCAGCAGGGGTAAGAACAGATACGCAGTATTTT. Translating it yields CASSLSAGVRTDTQYF.

V gene TRBV12-5 combines with J gene TRBJ2-5, with 8 bases lining up with TRBD1. The germline CDR1 and CDR2 sequences are LGHNT and FRNRAP. There are 14 residues in the CDR3. V lost 6 bases to trimming and J lost 4 bases; unmatched junction nucleotides: 7. The CDR3 region has the DNA TGTGCTAGTGGCCCCCCCGACAGGGGAGAGACCCAGTACTTC. Protein: CASGPPDRGETQYF.

This clonotype was seen a few times. The chain uses TRBV6-1 and TRBJ2-5, with D perhaps TRBD2 (5 bases). The CDR3 spans 12 residues. Looked up from germline, CDR1 is MNHNS and CDR2 is SASEGT. The ends were cut back, 5 bases at V and 3 bases at J, with 7 bases in the middle. The CDR3 DNA follows: TGTGCCAGCAGTTTCGGGGAAGAGACCCAGTACTTC. Translated: CASSFGEETQYF.

J is TRBJ2-7 and V is TRBV11-2; no clear D. The germline gives CDR1 SGHAT, CDR2 FQNNGV. With 5 bases removed from V and 3 bases from J, the gap between germline ends came to 20 bases. This CDR3 has 16 amino acids. CDR3 in amino acids: CASSTKPGPAVYEQYF. The CDR3 DNA reads as TGTGCCAGCAGCACCAAGCCCGGACCCGCCGTCTACGAGCAGTACTTC.

The V gene is TRBV6-5, the J gene TRBJ2-1; D is undetermined. CDR1 MNHEY and CDR2 SVGAGI come from the germline V gene. With 8 bases removed from V and 7 bases from J, the gap between germline ends came to 15 bases. CDR3 length equals 13 residues. This CDR3 reads CASEERANNEQFF. In nucleotides, the CDR3 is TGTGCCAGCGAGGAGAGAGCAAATAATGAGCAGTTCTTC.

With regard to this clonotype: An end of the junction differs from the germline gene, which may be a read error. The V gene is TRBV12-3 or TRBV12-4, the J gene TRBJ2-2; perhaps TRBD2 as D (6 bases). CDR3 length: 16 residues. The CDR3 region has the DNA TGTGCCAGCAGCACACTCACGGGAGCGAAGACCGGGGAGCTGTTTTTT. It encodes CASSTLTGAKTGELFF.

The V call is TRBV29-1, the J call TRBJ2-3; unclear D gene. The CDR3 covers 14 residues. Trimming pared 1 base from V and 2 bases from J, leaving 10 bases between. Germline V gives CDR1 SQVTM, CDR2 ANQGSEA. DNA for the CDR3: TGCAGCGTTGAAGGCGCGACCGACACAGATACGCAGTATTTT. Its protein is CSVEGATDTDTQYF.

The chain joins TRBV27 to TRBJ1-5, with 9 bases that match TRBD1. Germline values: CDR1 MNHEY, CDR2 SMNVEV (reference sequence). Trimming at V came to 5 bases and at J to 6 bases, leaving 8 bases not matched to a gene. There are 15 residues in the CDR3. The CDR3 sequence is CASSNGTGYSQPQHF. For the CDR3, the DNA is TGTGCCAGCAGTAACGGGACAGGGTATAGTCAGCCCCAGCATTTT.

The V and J genes are TRBV30 and TRBJ2-7, with TRBD1 matching 10 bases. This CDR3 is 13 amino acids long. Germline lookup yields CDR1 GTSNPN and CDR2 SVGIG (reference sequence). The junction had 4 bases not matched to a gene; V was cut back by 2 bases and J by 6 bases. The CDR3 protein is CAWSPGDRGEQYF. The CDR3 nucleotides are TGTGCCTGGAGTCCGGGGGACAGGGGCGAGCAGTACTTC.

This chain uses TRBV19 with TRBJ2-1; tentative D call: TRBD2 (6 bases). V gave up 5 bases and J gave up 10 bases, with 15 bases separating them. The germline V gene has CDR1 LNHDA and CDR2 SQIVND (reference sequence). The CDR3 consists of 13 residues. The CDR3 coding sequence is TGTGCCAGTAGTGTAGGAACTAGCAACGAGCAGTTCTTC. Translated: CASSVGTSNEQFF.

V gene TRBV7-9 combines with J gene TRBJ1-2; D is possibly TRBD1 (6 bases). The CDR3 spans 13 residues. Germline V gene data show CDR1 as SEHNR and CDR2 as FQNEAQ (reference sequence). V dropped 10 bases and J dropped 0 bases, with 12 bases sitting between them. The CDR3 loop reads CAINRESNYGYTF. In DNA, the CDR3 is TGTGCCATAAACAGGGAGTCTAACTATGGCTACACCTTC.

This clonotype was recorded only once. The chain recombines TRBV12-3 or TRBV12-4 with TRBJ2-1; D gene unclear. V was trimmed by 1 base and J by 2 bases, leaving 6 bases between them. The CDR3 has 14 amino acids. This CDR3 reads CASSLESPYNEQFF. For the CDR3, the DNA is TGTGCCAGCAGTTTAGAGTCCCCCTACAATGAGCAGTTCTTC.

This clonotype has just one count. V gene TRBV4-1 combines with J gene TRBJ2-7, with D possibly called TRBD1 or TRBD2 (5 bases each). The CDR3 extends over 15 amino acids. Trimming pared 4 bases from V and 0 bases from J, leaving 13 bases between. The germline CDR1 and CDR2 sequences are MGHRA and YSYEKL. The CDR3: CASSPGSGLSYEQYF. The DNA of the CDR3 is TGCGCCAGCAGCCCCGGATCGGGGCTCTCCTACGAGCAGTACTTC.

The chain has TRBV9 and TRBJ2-3; TRBD2 matches 10 bases. Looked up from germline, CDR1 is SGDLS and CDR2 is YYNGEE. V shed 4 bases and J 1 base; nucleotides not matched to a gene: 6. The CDR3 contains 16 residues. CDR3 nucleotide sequence: TGTGCCAGCAGCCAAACTAGCGGGATTGGCACAGATACGCAGTATTTT. Residues: CASSQTSGIGTDTQYF.

V usage is TRBV25-1 and J usage is TRBJ1-6; D remains ambiguous. The germline V and J ends were trimmed by 4 bases and 6 bases, with 13 bases remaining between them. CDR3 size: 15 residues. Per the germline V gene, CDR1 is MGHDK and CDR2 is SYGVNS. The DNA for the CDR3 is TGTGCCAGCAGTGCCGGTAGCATCGTTAATTCACCCCTCCACTTT. This gives the protein CASSAGSIVNSPLHF.

The V gene is TRBV12-3 or TRBV12-4, the J gene TRBJ1-2, with unresolved D. The germline V and J ends were trimmed by 2 bases and 8 bases, with 9 bases remaining between them. The length of the CDR3 is 12 residues. The CDR3 sequence is CASSLSGGGYTF. DNA for the CDR3: TGTGCCAGCAGTTTATCAGGAGGGGGCTACACCTTC.

This rearrangement joins TRBV29-1 to TRBJ1-1; a possible D gene is TRBD1 (5 bases). The germline V gene encodes CDR1 SQVTM and CDR2 ANQGSEA. V lost 3 bases and J 5 bases, leaving 13 bases between the germline ends. CDR3 size: 13 residues. DNA for the CDR3: TGCAGCGTTGAGGATGGGGGGTGGACTGAAGCTTTCTTT. Translating gives CSVEDGGWTEAFF. Filled out from reference TRBV29-1 and TRBJ1-1, the complete variable domain reads SAVISQKPSRDICQRGTSLTIQCQVDSQVTMMFWYRQQPGQSLTLIATANQGSEATYESGFVIDKFPISRPNLTFSTLTVSNMSPEDSSIYLCSVEDGGWTEAFFGQGTRLTVV.

The chain employs TRBV27 and TRBJ2-7; no clear D gene. Per germline, CDR1 MNHEY and CDR2 SMNVEV (reference sequence). Trimming removed 5 bases from V and 1 base from J, with 9 bases in between. This CDR3 contains 13 residues. The CDR3 loop reads CASSRGRSYEQYF. The CDR3 nucleotides are TGTGCCAGCAGTCGTGGCAGATCCTACGAGCAGTACTTC.

The J gene is TRBJ2-7, the V gene TRBV29-1; D uncertain. The CDR3 loop spans 13 amino acids. V was trimmed by 1 base and J by 0 bases, leaving 7 bases between them. The germline gives CDR1 SQVTM, CDR2 ANQGSEA. This chain's CDR3 is CSVEGTASYEQYF. The CDR3 DNA is TGCAGCGTTGAAGGGACCGCCTCCTACGAGCAGTACTTC.

The V gene is TRBV7-8, the J gene TRBJ1-1; D uncertain. Germline-derived CDR1 and CDR2 are SGHVS and FQNEAQ. The CDR3 spans 16 residues. V dropped 2 bases and J dropped 1 base, with 14 bases sitting between them. The CDR3 sequence is CASSLTAKAGNTEAFF. The CDR3 DNA reads as TGTGCCAGCAGCTTAACTGCTAAGGCTGGGAACACTGAAGCTTTCTTT.

This clonotype was seen once. This chain uses TRBV4-1 with TRBJ2-7, with a possible D match to TRBD1 (5 bases). Germline V CDR1 and CDR2: MGHRA, YSYEKL. The CDR3 loop spans 16 amino acids. The germline V and J ends were trimmed by 0 bases and 3 bases, with 15 bases remaining between them. The CDR3 here is CASSQDSAGIHYEQYF. DNA for the CDR3: TGCGCCAGCAGCCAAGATTCGGCAGGGATTCACTACGAGCAGTACTTC.

The V call is TRBV19, the J call TRBJ1-1; TRBD1 aligns across 8 bases. The CDR3 runs 13 residues. CDR1 and CDR2 from the germline V gene are LNHDA and SQIVND (reference sequence). V gave up 7 bases and J gave up 5 bases; unmatched junction bases: 6. CDR3 DNA: TGTGCCAGTAAGACAGGGGAAGGGACTGAAGCTTTCTTT. It translates to CASKTGEGTEAFF.